A single T cell receptor beta chain is shown here with its context. These data come from a study of T cells in Graves' hyperthyroidism and ophthalmopathy. The germline CDR1 and CDR2 sequences are SGHTA and FQGNSA. V trimming: 0 bases; J trimming: 0 bases; junction bases outside the gene matches: 4. The CDR3 runs 16 residues. RNA transcripts were the template for amplifying TCR beta CDR3 regions. The TCR CDR3 first-round RT-PCR relied on the HTBI primer set. TCRdb reprocessed the multiplex PCR reads via MiXCR and lists one record per CDR3 protein. The sample consists of hundreds of thousands of distinct CDR3 sequences, around 45% of them appearing once. Diagnoses rested on clinical symptoms, serum thyroxine and TRAb, thyroid ultrasound and orbital computed tomography.

The genes are TRBV7-2 and TRBJ2-5; 7 positions match TRBD2. Sequencing input: peripheral blood or thyroid tissue (not recorded which). The source is a woman aged 18-29 years with Graves' hyperthyroidism. The CDR3 here is CASSLAYGGYQETQYF. The CDR3 DNA follows: TGTGCCAGCAGCTTAGCTTACGGGGGGTACCAAGAGACCCAGTACTTC.